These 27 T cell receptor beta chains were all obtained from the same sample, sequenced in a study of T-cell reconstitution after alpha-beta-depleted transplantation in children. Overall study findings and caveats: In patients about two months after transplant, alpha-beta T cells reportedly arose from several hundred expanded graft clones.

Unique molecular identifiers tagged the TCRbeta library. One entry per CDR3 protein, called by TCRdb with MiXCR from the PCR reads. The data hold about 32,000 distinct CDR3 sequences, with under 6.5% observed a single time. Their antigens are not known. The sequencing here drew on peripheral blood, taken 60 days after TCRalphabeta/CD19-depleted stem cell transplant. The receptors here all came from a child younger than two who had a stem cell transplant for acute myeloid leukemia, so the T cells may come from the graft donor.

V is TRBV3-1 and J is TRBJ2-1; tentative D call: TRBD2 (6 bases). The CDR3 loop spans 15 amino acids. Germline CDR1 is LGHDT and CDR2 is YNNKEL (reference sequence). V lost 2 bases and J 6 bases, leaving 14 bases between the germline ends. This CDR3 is CASSQPGLAPNEQFF. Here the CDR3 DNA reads TGTGCCAGCAGCCAACCGGGACTTGCCCCCAATGAGCAGTTCTTC.

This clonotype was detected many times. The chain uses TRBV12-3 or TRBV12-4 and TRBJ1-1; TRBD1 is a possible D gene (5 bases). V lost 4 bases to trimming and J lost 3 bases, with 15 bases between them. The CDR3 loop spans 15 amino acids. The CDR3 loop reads CASSSDRFRDTEAFF. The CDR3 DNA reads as TGTGCCAGCAGTTCCGACAGATTTAGGGACACTGAAGCTTTCTTT.

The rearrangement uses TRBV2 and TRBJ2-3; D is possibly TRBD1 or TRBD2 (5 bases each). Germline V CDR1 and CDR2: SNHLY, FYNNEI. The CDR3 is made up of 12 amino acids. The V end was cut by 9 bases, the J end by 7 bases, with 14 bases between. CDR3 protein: CASRGRQYTQYF. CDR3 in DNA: TGTGCCAGTAGGGGACGACAGTATACGCAGTATTTT.

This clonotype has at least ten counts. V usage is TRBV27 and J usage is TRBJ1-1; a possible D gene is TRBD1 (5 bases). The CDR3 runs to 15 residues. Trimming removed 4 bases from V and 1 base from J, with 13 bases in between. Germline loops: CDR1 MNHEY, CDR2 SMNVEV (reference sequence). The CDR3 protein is CASSSLGGRNTEAFF. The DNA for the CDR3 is TGTGCCAGCAGTTCCCTTGGGGGGAGGAACACTGAAGCTTTCTTT.

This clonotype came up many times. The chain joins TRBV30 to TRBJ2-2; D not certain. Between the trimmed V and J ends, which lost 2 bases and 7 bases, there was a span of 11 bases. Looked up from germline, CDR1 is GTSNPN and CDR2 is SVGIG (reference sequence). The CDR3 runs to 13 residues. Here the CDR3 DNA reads TGTGCCTGGAGTTACGACGGGCACGGGGAGCTGTTTTTT. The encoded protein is CAWSYDGHGELFF. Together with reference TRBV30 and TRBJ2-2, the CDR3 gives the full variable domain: SQTIHQWPATLVQPVGSPLSLECTVEGTSNPNLYWYRQAAGRGLQLLFYSVGIGQISSEVPQNLSASRPQDRQFILSSKKLLLSDSGFYLCAWSYDGHGELFFGEGSRLTVL.

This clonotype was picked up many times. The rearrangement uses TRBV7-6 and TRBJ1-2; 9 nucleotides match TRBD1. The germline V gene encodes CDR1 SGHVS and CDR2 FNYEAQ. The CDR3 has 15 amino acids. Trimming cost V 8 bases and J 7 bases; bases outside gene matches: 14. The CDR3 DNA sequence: TGTGCCAGCGGACCTACAGGGGGCCATGGGGCTGGCTACACCTTC. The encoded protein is CASGPTGGHGAGYTF. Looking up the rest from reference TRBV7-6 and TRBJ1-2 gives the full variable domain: GAGVSQSPRYKVTKRGQDVALRCDPISGHVSLYWYRQALGQGPEFLTYFNYEAQQDKSGLPNDRFSAERPEGSISTLTIQRTEQRDSAMYRCASGPTGGHGAGYTFGSGTRLTVV.

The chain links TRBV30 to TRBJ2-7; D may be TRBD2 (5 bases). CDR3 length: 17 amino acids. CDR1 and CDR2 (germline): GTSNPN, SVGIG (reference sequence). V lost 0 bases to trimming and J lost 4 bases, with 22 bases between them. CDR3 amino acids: CAWSVDGITGYRYEQYF. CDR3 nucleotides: TGTGCCTGGAGTGTAGACGGTATCACGGGGTATAGGTACGAGCAGTACTTC.

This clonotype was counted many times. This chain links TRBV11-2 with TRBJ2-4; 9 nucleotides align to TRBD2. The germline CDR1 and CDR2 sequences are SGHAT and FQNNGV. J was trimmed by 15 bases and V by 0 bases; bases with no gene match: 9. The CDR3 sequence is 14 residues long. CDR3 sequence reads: CASSLDTGGRAMYF. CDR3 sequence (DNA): TGTGCCAGCAGCTTAGATACGGGCGGGAGGGCTATGTACTTC.

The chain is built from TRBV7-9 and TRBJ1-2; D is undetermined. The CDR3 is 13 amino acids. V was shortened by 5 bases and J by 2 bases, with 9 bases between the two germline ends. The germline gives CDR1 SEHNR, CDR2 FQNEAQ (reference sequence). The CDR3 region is CASSTPENYGYTF. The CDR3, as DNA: TGTGCCAGCAGCACCCCAGAGAACTATGGCTACACCTTC. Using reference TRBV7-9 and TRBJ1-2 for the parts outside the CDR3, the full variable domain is DTGVSQNPRHKITKRGQNVTFRCDPISEHNRLYWYRQTLGQGPEFLTYFQNEAQLEKSRLLSDRFSAERPKGSFSTLEIQRTEQGDSAMYLCASSTPENYGYTFGSGTRLTVV.

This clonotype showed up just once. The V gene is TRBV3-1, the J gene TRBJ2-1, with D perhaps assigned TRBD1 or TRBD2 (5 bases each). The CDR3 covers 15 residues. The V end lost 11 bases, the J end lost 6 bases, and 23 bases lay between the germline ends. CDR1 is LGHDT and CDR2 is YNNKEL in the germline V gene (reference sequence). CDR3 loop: CASTPLPHGANEQFF. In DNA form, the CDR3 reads TGTGCCTCCACCCCTCTCCCGCACGGGGCCAATGAGCAGTTCTTC.

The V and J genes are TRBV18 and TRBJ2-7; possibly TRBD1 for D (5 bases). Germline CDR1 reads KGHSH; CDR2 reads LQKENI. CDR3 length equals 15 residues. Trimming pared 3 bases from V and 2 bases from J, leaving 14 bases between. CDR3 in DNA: TGTGCCAGCTCACCTGCAGGGAAAAGGACCTACGAGCAGTACTTC. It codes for CASSPAGKRTYEQYF.

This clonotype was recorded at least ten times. The CDR3 DNA follows: TGTGCCAGCTCACCTACTGGCGGCCACTACGAGCAGTACTTC. Translating gives CASSPTGGHYEQYF. The rearrangement joins TRBV18 to TRBJ2-7, with D unresolved. The germline V gene encodes CDR1 KGHSH and CDR2 LQKENI. Trimming left V 3 bases short and J 3 bases short, with 12 bases between. The CDR3 has 14 residues. The complete variable domain, with remaining parts taken from reference TRBV18 and TRBJ2-7, reads NAGVMQNPRHLVRRRGQEARLRCSPMKGHSHVYWYRQLPEEGLKFMVYLQKENIIDESGMPKERFSAEFPKEGPSILRIQQVVRGDSAAYFCASSPTGGHYEQYFGPGTRLTVT.

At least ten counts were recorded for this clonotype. CDR3 region: CASSVEGTTETQYF. In DNA, the CDR3 is TGTGCCAGCAGCGTAGAAGGGACGACGGAGACCCAGTACTTC. The V and J genes are TRBV9 and TRBJ2-5; D could derive from TRBD1 or TRBD2 (5 bases each). There are 14 residues in the CDR3. CDR1 is SGDLS and CDR2 is YYNGEE in the germline V gene. Trimming cost V 0 bases and J 5 bases, with 11 bases left between them. The full variable domain, with the rest looked up from reference TRBV9 and TRBJ2-5, is DSGVTQTPKHLITATGQRVTLRCSPRSGDLSVYWYQQSLDQGLQFLIQYYNGEERAKGNILERFSAQQFPDLHSELNLSSLELGDSALYFCASSVEGTTETQYFGPGTRLLVL.

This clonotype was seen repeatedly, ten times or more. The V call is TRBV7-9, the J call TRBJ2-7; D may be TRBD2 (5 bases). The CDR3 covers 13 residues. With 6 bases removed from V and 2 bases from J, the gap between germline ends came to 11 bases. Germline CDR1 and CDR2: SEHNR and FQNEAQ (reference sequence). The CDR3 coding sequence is TGTGCCAGCAGGTCCGGGGATCCCTACGAGCAGTACTTC. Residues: CASRSGDPYEQYF.

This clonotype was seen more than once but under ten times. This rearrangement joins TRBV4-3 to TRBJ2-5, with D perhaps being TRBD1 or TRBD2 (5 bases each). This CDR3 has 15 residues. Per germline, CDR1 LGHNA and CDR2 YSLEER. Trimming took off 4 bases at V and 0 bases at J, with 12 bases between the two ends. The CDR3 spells CASSPGTPYQETQYF. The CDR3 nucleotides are TGCGCCAGCAGCCCCGGGACCCCGTACCAAGAGACCCAGTACTTC.

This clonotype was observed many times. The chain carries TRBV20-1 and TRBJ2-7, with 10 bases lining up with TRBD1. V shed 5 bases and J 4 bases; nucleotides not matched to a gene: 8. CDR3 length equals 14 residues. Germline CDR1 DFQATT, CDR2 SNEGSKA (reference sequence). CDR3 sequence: CSAPGQGFSYEQYF. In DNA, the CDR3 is TGCAGTGCTCCGGGACAGGGGTTCAGTTACGAGCAGTACTTC.

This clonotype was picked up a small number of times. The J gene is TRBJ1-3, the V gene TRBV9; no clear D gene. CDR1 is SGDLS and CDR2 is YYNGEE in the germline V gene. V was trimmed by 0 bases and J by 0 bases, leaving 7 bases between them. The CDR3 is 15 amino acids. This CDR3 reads CASSVGRNSGNTIYF. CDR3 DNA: TGTGCCAGCAGCGTAGGCAGGAACTCTGGAAACACCATATATTTT.

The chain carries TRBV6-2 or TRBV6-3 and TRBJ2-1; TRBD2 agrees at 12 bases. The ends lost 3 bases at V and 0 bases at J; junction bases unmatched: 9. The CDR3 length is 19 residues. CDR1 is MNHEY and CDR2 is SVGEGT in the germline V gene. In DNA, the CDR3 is TGTGCCAGCAGTTATGTGGGCCTAGCGGGGGGGAGCTCCTACAATGAGCAGTTCTTC. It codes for CASSYVGLAGGSSYNEQFF.

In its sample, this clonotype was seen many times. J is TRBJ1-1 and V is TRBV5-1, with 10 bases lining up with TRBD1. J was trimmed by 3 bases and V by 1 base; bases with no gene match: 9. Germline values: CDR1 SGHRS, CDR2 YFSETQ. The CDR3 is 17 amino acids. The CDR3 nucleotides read TGCGCCAGCAGCTTGCTTGACAGGGGGCGAGGGGACACTGAAGCTTTCTTT. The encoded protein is CASSLLDRGRGDTEAFF.

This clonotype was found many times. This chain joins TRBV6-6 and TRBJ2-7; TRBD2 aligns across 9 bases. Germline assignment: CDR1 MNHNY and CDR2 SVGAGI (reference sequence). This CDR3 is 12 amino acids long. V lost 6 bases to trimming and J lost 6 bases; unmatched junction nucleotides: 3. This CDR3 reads CASSTSGREQYF. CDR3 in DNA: TGTGCCAGCAGCACTAGCGGGCGCGAGCAGTACTTC.

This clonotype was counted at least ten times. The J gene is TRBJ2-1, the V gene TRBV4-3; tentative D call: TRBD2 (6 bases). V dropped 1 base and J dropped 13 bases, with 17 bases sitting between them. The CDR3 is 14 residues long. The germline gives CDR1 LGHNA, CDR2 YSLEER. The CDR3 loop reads CASSQGPSSATQFF. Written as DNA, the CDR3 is TGCGCCAGCAGCCAAGGCCCTTCTAGCGCTACACAGTTCTTC.

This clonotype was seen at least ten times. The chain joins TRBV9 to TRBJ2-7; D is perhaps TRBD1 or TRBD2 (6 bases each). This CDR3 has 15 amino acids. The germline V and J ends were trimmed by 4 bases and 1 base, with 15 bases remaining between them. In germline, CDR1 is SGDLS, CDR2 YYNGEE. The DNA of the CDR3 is TGTGCCAGCAGCTTAGGGGGGACGTCGTCCTACGAGCAGTACTTC. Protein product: CASSLGGTSSYEQYF.

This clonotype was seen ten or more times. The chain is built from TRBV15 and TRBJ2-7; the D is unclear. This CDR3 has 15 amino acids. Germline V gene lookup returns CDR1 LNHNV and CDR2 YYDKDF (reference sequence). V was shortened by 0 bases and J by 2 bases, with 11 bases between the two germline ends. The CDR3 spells CATSRDRSVPYEQYF. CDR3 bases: TGTGCCACCAGCAGAGATCGGAGTGTTCCCTACGAGCAGTACTTC.

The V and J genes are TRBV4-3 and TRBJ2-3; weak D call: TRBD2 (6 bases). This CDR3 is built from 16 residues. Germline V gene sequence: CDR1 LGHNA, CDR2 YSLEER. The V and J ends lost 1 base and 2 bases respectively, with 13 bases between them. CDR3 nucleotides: TGCGCCAGCAGCCAAGGAGGGCGGGGTCACACAGATACGCAGTATTTT. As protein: CASSQGGRGHTDTQYF.

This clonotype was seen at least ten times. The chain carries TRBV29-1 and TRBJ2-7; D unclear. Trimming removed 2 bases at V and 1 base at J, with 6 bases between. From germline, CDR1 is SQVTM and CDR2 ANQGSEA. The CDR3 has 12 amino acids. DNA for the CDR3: TGCAGCGTTGAATCCTCGTCCTACGAGCAGTACTTC. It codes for CSVESSSYEQYF.

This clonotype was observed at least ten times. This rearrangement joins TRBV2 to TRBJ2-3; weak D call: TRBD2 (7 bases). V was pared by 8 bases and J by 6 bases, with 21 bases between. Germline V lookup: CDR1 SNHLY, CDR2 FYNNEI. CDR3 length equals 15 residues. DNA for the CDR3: TGTGCCAGCCGGGGGGCGGGGGAACCAGGGGATACGCAGTATTTT. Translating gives CASRGAGEPGDTQYF.

CDR3 in amino acids: CASSLALLGLQGVHEQYF. The CDR3 DNA reads TGTGCCAGCAGCTTAGCGCTGTTGGGATTGCAGGGTGTCCACGAGCAGTACTTC. V usage is TRBV7-8 and J usage is TRBJ2-7; D perhaps matches TRBD1 (5 bases). Trimming removed 0 bases at V and 5 bases at J, with 23 bases between. The CDR3 spans 18 residues. Germline V gives CDR1 SGHVS, CDR2 FQNEAQ.